This passage covers 9 T cell receptor beta chains from one sample sequenced in a study of Ad26.COV2.S vaccination and SARS-CoV-2 variants (dated by TCRdb to about 2021). The time point label for this specimen denotes: individuals recovered from natural SARS-CoV-2 infection. The method behind the library was the immunoSEQ multiplex PCR assay. TCRdb took this table from immuneACCESS and kept in-frame rearrangements with V and J called. Such tables lack part of the clones; where checked against another copy, unresolved V genes explain under half of the gap, and the rest is unexplained. Across this sample there are about 350,000 clones, with roughly nine tenths seen only once. In total, the top ten clones hold 3.9% of the sample. The material was peripheral blood, obtained after recovery from COVID-19. The receptors here all came from a human donor who had recovered from COVID-19.

The J gene is TRBJ1-5, the V gene TRBV4-1; D remains unclear. The V gene lost 1 base and the J gene lost 6 bases, with 16 bases spanning the gap. The germline V gene encodes CDR1 MGHRA and CDR2 YSYEKL. The CDR3 spans 16 residues. The CDR3: CASSQAYAQRSQPQHF. The CDR3, as DNA: TGCGCCAGCAGCCAAGCATACGCACAGAGAAGTCAGCCCCAGCATTTT.

V gene TRBV9 combines with J gene TRBJ2-6; the D call may be TRBD1 or TRBD2 (5 bases each). This CDR3 region has 15 residues. V was clipped by 0 bases and J by 3 bases, with 7 bases between them. Per the germline V gene, CDR1 is SGDLS and CDR2 is YYNGEE. CDR3 coding DNA: TGTGCCAGCAGCGTAGGGGGGAGTGGGGCCAACGTCCTGACTTTC. This encodes CASSVGGSGANVLTF.

The chain is built from TRBV7-2 and TRBJ1-2, with D tentatively TRBD1 (5 bases). Per germline, CDR1 SGHTA and CDR2 FQGNSA. The CDR3 is 16 amino acids. V lost 1 base and J lost 4, with 16 bases in between. The CDR3 DNA reads TGTGCCAGCAGCTTAGTTCGGGGAGCCAGGGTCTATGGCTACACCTTC. Protein product: CASSLVRGARVYGYTF.

The chain employs TRBV6-5 and TRBJ1-5, with D hard to call. CDR3 length: 14 amino acids. V was shortened by 0 bases and J by 8 bases, with 11 bases between the two germline ends. Germline V gene lookup returns CDR1 MNHEY and CDR2 SVGAGI. CDR3 nucleotide sequence: TGTGCCAGCAGTTACTCGGCCCGGGTGGAGCCCCAGCATTTT. Encoded protein: CASSYSARVEPQHF.

The chain carries TRBV5-8 and TRBJ2-7, with unresolved D. Per germline, CDR1 SGHTS and CDR2 YDEGEE. The CDR3 sequence is 12 residues long. Trimming took 2 bases from V and 3 from J, leaving 6 bases between them. The CDR3 DNA is TGTGCCAGCAGCTTAGCCGACTACGAGCAGTACTTC. It is translated as CASSLADYEQYF.

The CDR3 spells CASSLGQGTYGYTF. The CDR3 nucleotides are TGTGCCAGCAGCTTGGGACAGGGGACGTATGGCTACACCTTC. The chain links TRBV5-4 to TRBJ1-2, with 8 bases identical to TRBD1. The CDR3 is 14 amino acids. Germline CDR1 SGHNT, CDR2 YYREEE (reference sequence). J gave up 5 bases and V 0 bases, and 3 bases lay outside the gene matches.

This chain uses TRBV4-2 with TRBJ2-3; D is uncertain. The germline CDR1 and CDR2 sequences are LGHNA and YNFKEQ. The CDR3 is 13 amino acids. Trimming shortened V by 3 bases and J by 5 bases, and 9 bases separated the two germline ends. CDR3 residues: CASSQGLRDTQYF. The DNA of the CDR3 is TGTGCCAGCAGCCAGGGTCTCCGAGATACGCAGTATTTT.

A few counts support this clone. The genes are TRBV7-9 and TRBJ2-3; 9 positions match TRBD2. Germline V gene lookup returns CDR1 SEHNR and CDR2 FQNEAQ (reference sequence). J was trimmed by 4 bases and V by 8 bases; bases with no gene match: 13. The CDR3 runs 16 residues. The DNA for the CDR3 is TGTGCCAGCGGACCGGGACTAGCTGTTTTGGCAGATACGCAGTATTTT. It translates to CASGPGLAVLADTQYF.

The chain couples TRBV2 to TRBJ2-2, with D unclear. Germline V gene data show CDR1 as SNHLY and CDR2 as FYNNEI. V dropped 8 bases and J dropped 1 base, with 2 bases sitting between them. There are 11 residues in the CDR3. The CDR3 DNA reads TGTGCCAGCGAGAACACCGGGGAGCTGTTTTTT. Translation: CASENTGELFF.